This T cell receptor (beta chain) originates from a study of type 1 and type 2 diabetes patients. Looking at the study overall: Participants included type 1 and type 2 diabetes patients plus nondiabetic controls.

Whole-study results and caveats: Both CD4+ and CD8+ type 2 diabetes repertoires showed significantly higher diversity than type 1.

Amplification started from genomic DNA. Multiplex PCR with 30 forward and 13 reverse primers amplified the TCR beta CDR3. Each CDR3 protein gets one entry after TCRdb re-called the multiplex PCR reads with MiXCR. The profile covers about 250,000 distinct CDR3 sequences, with around 47% appearing a single time and about 13% taken by the ten largest. No donor had another autoimmune disease or recent infection within four weeks. Each participant gave 9.5 to 10 milliliters of peripheral blood. The CDR3 is 14 amino acids. A few counts support this clonotype. The antigen is unknown. The junction does not match germline at one end; this may be a read error.

The chain links TRBV12-3 or TRBV12-4 to TRBJ2-5, with D possibly matching TRBD2 (6 bases). The receptor comes from a man younger than 35 with type 2 diabetes. The sequencing input was peripheral blood mononuclear cells (PBMCs). Here the CDR3 DNA reads TGTGCCAGCAGTTTCCTAGCGACACGAGCCAGCCCCATCTTC. Protein sequence: CASSFLATRASPIF.